The 16 T cell receptor beta chains given below trace back to one sample, sequenced in a study of T cells after posttransplantation cyclophosphamide. Sequencing was performed with immunoSEQ multiplex PCR; in TCRdb, only in-frame clones are kept and a portion is missing. The data show roughly 49,000 clones, with none appearing a single time. The sample taken for sequencing was PBMCs. Every receptor here comes from a man in his forties in good health, CMV-negative, and a related stem cell transplant donor.

This clone was detected many times. V is TRBV9 and J is TRBJ2-5; 13 positions agree with TRBD2. The V gene end was trimmed by 0 bases and the J gene end by 2 bases; junction bases not matched to a gene: 4. The CDR3 totals 17 residues. CDR1 and CDR2 from the germline V gene are SGDLS and YYNGEE. The chain's CDR3 is CASSVAMGLAGQETQYF. The DNA for the CDR3 is TGTGCCAGCAGCGTAGCTATGGGACTAGCGGGGCAAGAGACCCAGTACTTC.

At least ten counts were recorded for this clone. The CDR3 nucleotides read TGTGCCAGCAGTCCAGTGGGACAGGGGGAGTTCCAGGGAGCTTTCTTT. The encoded protein is CASSPVGQGEFQGAFF. The chain carries TRBV28 and TRBJ1-1; 11 bases fit TRBD1. Trimming removed 5 bases from V and 10 bases from J; junction bases left unmatched: 15. CDR3 size: 16 residues. CDR1 MDHEN and CDR2 SYDVKM come from the germline V gene.

This clone was detected ten times or more. This chain uses TRBV7-2 with TRBJ1-1; D unresolved. The germline V gene encodes CDR1 SGHTA and CDR2 FQGNSA. V gave up 5 bases and J gave up 6 bases, with 7 bases separating them. CDR3 length: 11 residues. The CDR3 nucleotides read TGTGCCAGCAGCCGTACACCTGAAGCTTTCTTT. Translation gives CASSRTPEAFF.

This clone has ten or more counts. The V and J genes are TRBV19 and TRBJ1-1; D unclear. Deletions cut 7 bases from V and 0 bases from J, with 15 bases between. The CDR3 length is 15 residues. In germline, CDR1 is LNHDA, CDR2 SQIVND (reference sequence). The CDR3 DNA sequence: TGTGCCAGTAACAAGAACCCAGTTATGAACACTGAAGCTTTCTTT. Its translation is CASNKNPVMNTEAFF.

This clone was seen many times. The chain couples TRBV5-5 to TRBJ1-1, with no clear D. From germline, CDR1 is SGHKS and CDR2 YYEKEE (reference sequence). Trimming removed 0 bases from V and 11 bases from J, with 11 bases in between. This CDR3 spans 12 amino acids. Here the CDR3 DNA reads TGTGCCAGCAGCTTGGGGTCGGTAGAGGCTTTCTTT. Translation: CASSLGSVEAFF.

In this sample, this clone turned up many times. The rearrangement joins TRBV2 to TRBJ2-7; TRBD2 is a possible D gene (6 bases). In germline, CDR1 is SNHLY, CDR2 FYNNEI. The V end lost 1 base, the J end lost 3 bases, and 10 bases lay between the germline ends. The CDR3 extends over 14 amino acids. CDR3 bases: TGTGCCAGCAGTGAAGTGGGAGGTGACTACGAGCAGTACTTC. This sequence encodes CASSEVGGDYEQYF. The full variable domain, completed using reference TRBV2 and TRBJ2-7, is EPEVTQTPSHQVTQMGQEVILRCVPISNHLYFYWYRQILGQKVEFLVSFYNNEISEKSEIFDDQFSVERPDGSNFTLKIRSTKLEDSAMYFCASSEVGGDYEQYFGPGTRLTVT.

The table lists this clone with many counts. The chain employs TRBV18 and TRBJ1-4; tentatively, D is TRBD1 (6 bases). The CDR3 has 15 residues. The germline CDR1 and CDR2 sequences are KGHSH and LQKENI. With 3 bases removed from V and 3 bases from J, the gap between germline ends came to 11 bases. The CDR3: CASSPRGQSNEKLFF. The DNA for the CDR3 is TGTGCCAGCTCACCGCGAGGACAGTCTAATGAAAAACTGTTTTTT.

Ten or more counts support this clone. The chain has TRBV9 and TRBJ2-7; 7 bases are a match to TRBD1. The junction had 9 bases not matched to a gene; V was cut back by 4 bases and J by 2 bases. The CDR3 spans 15 residues. CDR1 and CDR2 (germline): SGDLS, YYNGEE. The CDR3 reads CASSPPGQRPYEQYF. CDR3 bases: TGTGCCAGCAGCCCCCCGGGACAGCGACCCTACGAGCAGTACTTC.

This clone appeared many times. This sequence joins TRBV27 and TRBJ2-1, with 14 positions matching TRBD2. Germline V CDR1 and CDR2: MNHEY, SMNVEV (reference sequence). V lost 6 bases to trimming and J lost 6 bases; unmatched junction nucleotides: 13. CDR3 length: 18 amino acids. In DNA, the CDR3 is TGTGCCAGCAGCTATAGCGGGACTAGCGGGAGAGGGAGCAATGAGCAGTTCTTC. Translation gives CASSYSGTSGRGSNEQFF.

There are many counts of this clone. V is TRBV4-2 and J is TRBJ2-7; TRBD2 aligns across 11 bases. The CDR3 length is 18 residues. Per germline, CDR1 LGHNA and CDR2 YNFKEQ. V lost 4 bases, J lost 0 bases, and 11 bases stayed unmatched. The CDR3 DNA follows: TGTGCCAGCAGCCCCCGCTCACTAGCGGGAGTTAGCTCCTACGAGCAGTACTTC. It specifies CASSPRSLAGVSSYEQYF.

This clone was detected ten times or more. This rearrangement joins TRBV2 to TRBJ2-2, with 8 bases that match TRBD2. The CDR3 length is 14 residues. J was trimmed by 9 bases and V by 6 bases; bases with no gene match: 9. The germline CDR1 and CDR2 sequences are SNHLY and FYNNEI. Here the CDR3 reads CASSGRAAFRELFF. The CDR3 nucleotides are TGTGCCAGCAGCGGGAGGGCCGCGTTCAGGGAGCTGTTTTTT.

This clone was detected many times. This rearrangement joins TRBV28 to TRBJ2-3, with 14 nucleotides matching TRBD2. Trimming cost V 2 bases and J 3 bases; bases outside gene matches: 16. The CDR3 is made up of 21 amino acids. From germline, CDR1 is MDHEN and CDR2 SYDVKM. The DNA of the CDR3 is TGTGCCAGCAGTTTAAGCACCGGGACATCGGGACTAGCGGGAGTTACAGATACGCAGTATTTT. Amino acids: CASSLSTGTSGLAGVTDTQYF.

The sample holds many counts of this clone. V usage is TRBV19 and J usage is TRBJ1-1; D unclear. Germline CDR1 LNHDA, CDR2 SQIVND (reference sequence). There are 12 residues in the CDR3. Trimming took off 3 bases at V and 2 bases at J, with 4 bases between the two ends. The CDR3 is CASSISNTEAFF. The CDR3 nucleotides read TGTGCCAGTAGTATCAGTAACACTGAAGCTTTCTTT.

This clone was seen repeatedly, ten times or more. The chain carries TRBV29-1 and TRBJ2-7; TRBD1 matches 10 bases. Germline loops: CDR1 SQVTM, CDR2 ANQGSEA. V was pared by 3 bases and J by 2 bases, with 7 bases of the junction left unmatched. The CDR3 is 15 amino acids. CDR3 protein: CSVDFGGTGAYEQYF. The CDR3 DNA reads TGCAGCGTTGATTTTGGAGGGACAGGGGCCTACGAGCAGTACTTC.

This clone was seen repeatedly, ten times or more. V gene TRBV28 combines with J gene TRBJ2-4; D may be TRBD2 (5 bases). Germline CDR1 MDHEN, CDR2 SYDVKM. CDR3 length: 15 amino acids. V lost 6 bases and J 5 bases, leaving 17 bases between the germline ends. The CDR3 sequence: CASRWTAGVENIQYF. The CDR3 region has the DNA TGTGCCAGCAGATGGACTGCCGGGGTGGAAAACATTCAGTACTTC.

This clone has ten or more counts. The CDR3 reads CASRQGGDTEAFF. In nucleotides, the CDR3 is TGTGCCAGCAGGCAGGGGGGCGACACTGAAGCTTTCTTT. This chain connects TRBV7-9 to TRBJ1-1; 7 positions agree with TRBD1. Germline CDR1 is SEHNR and CDR2 is FQNEAQ (reference sequence). Unmatched junction bases numbered 4, after V lost 6 bases and J lost 3 bases. The CDR3 totals 13 residues.